Each of the 10 T cell receptor beta chains below was sequenced from the same sample in a study of T cells in narcolepsy. Some clones are missing from TCRdb's copy, which holds only in-frame ones; the method was immunoSEQ multiplex PCR. The data hold roughly 35,000 clones, with about 85% observed a single time. Material for sequencing was memory (CD45RA-) CD4+ T cells from blood. The origin of the receptors is a human donor in good health.

The rearrangement links TRBV2 to TRBJ1-1; D is ambiguous. With 8 bases removed from V and 7 bases from J, the gap between germline ends came to 14 bases. In germline, CDR1 is SNHLY, CDR2 FYNNEI. The CDR3 contains 12 residues. The CDR3 sequence is CASRSVSGEAFF. The CDR3 coding sequence is TGTGCCAGCCGCAGCGTTTCTGGTGAAGCTTTCTTT.

This clone was counted only a few times. The V call is TRBV9, the J call TRBJ2-3; 10 bases map to TRBD2. Germline CDR1 reads SGDLS; CDR2 reads YYNGEE. This CDR3 comprises 16 residues. V dropped 2 bases and J dropped 5; count of bases not matched to a gene: 8. The CDR3 DNA is TGTGCCAGCAGCGTTCAAGCGGGGGGGCGTGGAGATACGCAGTATTTT. This sequence encodes CASSVQAGGRGDTQYF.

The chain has TRBV10-2 and TRBJ1-1, with D perhaps TRBD1 (6 bases). The CDR3 length is 13 residues. Trimming pared 3 bases from V and 4 bases from J, leaving 9 bases between. The V gene's germline CDR1 is WSHSY and CDR2 SAAADI. The CDR3 spells CASSDGTPTEAFF. DNA of the CDR3: TGCGCCAGCAGTGATGGGACACCCACTGAAGCTTTCTTT.

V gene TRBV4-3 combines with J gene TRBJ2-6; 8 bases align to TRBD1. Looked up from germline, CDR1 is LGHNA and CDR2 is YSLEER. The CDR3 extends over 20 amino acids. V gave up 4 bases and J gave up 1 base; unmatched junction bases: 15. CDR3 nucleotide sequence: TGCGCCAGCAGCCGAATGGGGCCCGGACAGGGCGTATCTGGGGCCAACGTCCTGACTTTC. It translates to CASSRMGPGQGVSGANVLTF.

V and J are TRBV7-6 and TRBJ2-7; 7 bases align to TRBD1. From germline, CDR1 is SGHVS and CDR2 FNYEAQ. This CDR3 is 13 amino acids long. V lost 4 bases to trimming and J lost 5 bases; unmatched junction nucleotides: 5. In nucleotides, the CDR3 is TGTGCCAGCAGCTCGAACAGGGGTGACGAGCAGTACTTC. Translating gives CASSSNRGDEQYF.

V is TRBV7-2 and J is TRBJ2-2, with 8 positions matching TRBD1. V lost 2 bases, J lost 2 bases, and 13 bases stayed unmatched. The germline V gene has CDR1 SGHTA and CDR2 FQGNSA. The CDR3 covers 19 residues. This chain's CDR3 is CASSLQGAPSRRNTGELFF. The CDR3 region has the DNA TGTGCCAGCAGCTTACAGGGGGCGCCTTCGCGTCGAAACACCGGGGAGCTGTTTTTT.

V usage is TRBV4-2 and J usage is TRBJ1-3, with D possibly matching TRBD1 (5 bases). Between the trimmed V and J ends, which lost 1 base and 2 bases, there was a span of 15 bases. The CDR3 consists of 17 residues. The germline gives CDR1 LGHNA, CDR2 YNFKEQ. The CDR3 is CASSQGPTGQAGNTIYF. For the CDR3, the DNA is TGTGCCAGCAGCCAAGGCCCCACTGGACAAGCTGGAAACACCATATATTTT.

This sequence joins TRBV7-2 and TRBJ2-3; 10 bases are shared with TRBD2. This CDR3 is built from 15 residues. Germline trimming cut 6 bases from V and 1 base from J; bases unmatched to any gene: 4. The germline CDR1 and CDR2 sequences are SGHTA and FQGNSA. The chain's CDR3 is CASRSGTSGTDTQYF. CDR3 nucleotides: TGTGCCAGCAGGTCCGGGACTAGCGGCACAGATACGCAGTATTTT.

The J gene is TRBJ2-3, the V gene TRBV7-3, with 8 bases lining up with TRBD2. CDR3 length: 14 residues. Germline V gene data show CDR1 as SGHTA and CDR2 as FQGTGA. After removal of 6 bases from V and 6 bases from J, the junction contained 8 bases not matched to a gene. The DNA for the CDR3 is TGTGCCAGCAGTAGGGTAGCGGGACTGGATACGCAGTATTTT. As protein: CASSRVAGLDTQYF. The variable domain in full, with the rest retrieved from reference TRBV7-3 and TRBJ2-3, is GAGVSQTPSNKVTEKGKYVELRCDPISGHTALYWYRQSLGQGPEFLIYFQGTGAADDSGLPNDRFFAVRPEGSVSTLKIQRTERGDSAVYLCASSRVAGLDTQYFGPGTRLTVL.

The gene calls are TRBV5-6 and TRBJ1-6; 10 bases match TRBD1. Germline V gives CDR1 SGHDT, CDR2 YYEEEE. Losses at the gene ends were 0 bases for V and 5 bases for J; bases not matched to a gene: 2. The CDR3 has 16 amino acids. This CDR3 is CASSLGQGANNSPLHF. The CDR3 bases are TGTGCCAGCAGCTTGGGACAGGGGGCTAATAATTCACCCCTCCACTTT.